The 27 T cell receptor beta chains listed next were all sequenced from one sample in a study of shared clonotypes between healthy human individuals. The protocol was immunoSEQ multiplex PCR, while the TCRdb copy is restricted to in-frame clones and leaves out a portion. In the table there are about 1 million clones, around 74% of which are singletons. What was sequenced was memory CD4+ T cells sorted from blood. Subset of the sample: CD45RA-negative fraction. The receptors were sampled from a man aged 18 to 35 in good health.

The chain has TRBV6-4 and TRBJ2-6; D may be TRBD1 (5 bases). Trimming stripped 2 bases from V and 2 bases from J, with 10 bases between. Germline loops: CDR1 MRHNA, CDR2 SNTAGT. The CDR3 totals 16 residues. CDR3 amino acids: CASSDVVGAGANVLTF. As DNA, the CDR3 is TGTGCCAGCAGTGACGTGGTAGGGGCTGGGGCCAACGTCCTGACTTTC.

This chain uses TRBV6-1 with TRBJ2-7; D gene unclear. Germline V lookup: CDR1 MNHNS, CDR2 SASEGT. Trimming stripped 4 bases from V and 5 bases from J, with 6 bases between. CDR3 length: 11 residues. CDR3 DNA: TGTGCCAGCAGTGTAGTAAACGAGCAGTACTTC. Translation: CASSVVNEQYF.

The gene calls are TRBV5-1 and TRBJ1-6; 7 positions match TRBD1. After removal of 4 bases from V and 0 bases from J, the junction contained 7 bases not matched to a gene. The germline V gene encodes CDR1 SGHRS and CDR2 YFSETQ. The CDR3 contains 17 residues. The CDR3 coding sequence is TGCGCCAGCAGCCCGACAGGGACGAGCTCCTATAATTCACCCCTCCACTTT. Protein product: CASSPTGTSSYNSPLHF.

The chain links TRBV4-1 to TRBJ2-7; maybe TRBD1 (5 bases). CDR1 MGHRA and CDR2 YSYEKL come from the germline V gene. V was shortened by 2 bases and J by 6 bases, with 20 bases between the two germline ends. CDR3 size: 16 residues. DNA of the CDR3: TGCGCCAGCAGCCAAAGCCTACAGGTTTTCATGGGCGAGCAGTACTTC. This codes for CASSQSLQVFMGEQYF.

V and J are TRBV18 and TRBJ2-5; D unresolved. The V gene lost 6 bases and the J gene lost 0 bases, with 11 bases spanning the gap. CDR1 is KGHSH and CDR2 is LQKENI in the germline V gene. The CDR3 runs 14 residues. CDR3 nucleotides: TGTGCCAGCTCCCAGGCGACCCACCAAGAGACCCAGTACTTC. This encodes CASSQATHQETQYF.

The chain recombines TRBV9 with TRBJ2-7; 8 nucleotides match TRBD2. Germline CDR1 is SGDLS and CDR2 is YYNGEE. The CDR3 has 15 residues. V shed 3 bases and J 2 bases; nucleotides not matched to a gene: 7. CDR3 nucleotides: TGTGCCAGCAGCGCCGGGGTAGCGGGAACCTACGAGCAGTACTTC. Residues: CASSAGVAGTYEQYF. The entire variable domain, with the rest obtained from reference TRBV9 and TRBJ2-7, is as follows: DSGVTQTPKHLITATGQRVTLRCSPRSGDLSVYWYQQSLDQGLQFLIQYYNGEERAKGNILERFSAQQFPDLHSELNLSSLELGDSALYFCASSAGVAGTYEQYFGPGTRLTVT.

The J gene is TRBJ2-1, the V gene TRBV6-1; D uncertain. The CDR3 consists of 11 residues. Germline CDR1 MNHNS, CDR2 SASEGT. V was cut by 2 bases and J by 12 bases, with 8 bases left in between. In DNA form, the CDR3 reads TGTGCCAGCAGTGAATCGGACGGGCAGTTCTTC. This encodes CASSESDGQFF.

The chain couples TRBV5-5 to TRBJ1-4; 7 positions agree with TRBD1. This CDR3 comprises 13 residues. The germline V gene has CDR1 SGHKS and CDR2 YYEKEE (reference sequence). Trimming removed 2 bases from V and 10 bases from J; junction bases left unmatched: 5. The CDR3 is CASSLDRARKLFF. CDR3 in DNA: TGTGCCAGCAGCTTAGACAGGGCGCGAAAACTGTTTTTT.

The chain carries TRBV6-5 and TRBJ2-7; 9 nucleotides align to TRBD1. The CDR3 consists of 15 residues. Losses at the gene ends were 0 bases for V and 4 bases for J; bases not matched to a gene: 4. In germline, CDR1 is MNHEY, CDR2 SVGAGI. The CDR3 region has the DNA TGTGCCAGCAGTTACTCTGGGACAGGGTGGTACGAGCAGTACTTC. The encoded protein is CASSYSGTGWYEQYF.

The chain uses TRBV5-1 and TRBJ2-3; D may be TRBD2 (5 bases). This CDR3 is built from 15 residues. V was clipped by 0 bases and J by 5 bases, with 13 bases between them. CDR1 SGHRS and CDR2 YFSETQ come from the germline V gene. Here the CDR3 reads CASSLGGVQRDTQYF. The CDR3 nucleotides read TGCGCCAGCAGCTTGGGGGGAGTACAACGAGATACGCAGTATTTT. Full variable domain (remainder filled in from reference TRBV5-1 and TRBJ2-3): KAGVTQTPRYLIKTRGQQVTLSCSPISGHRSVSWYQQTPGQGLQFLFEYFSETQRNKGNFPGRFSGRQFSNSRSEMNVSTLELGDSALYLCASSLGGVQRDTQYFGPGTRLTVL.

V is TRBV4-2 and J is TRBJ1-4; D perhaps matches TRBD1 (5 bases). CDR3 length: 16 residues. V lost 4 bases to trimming and J lost 0 bases, with 12 bases between them. The V gene's germline CDR1 is LGHNA and CDR2 YNFKEQ. CDR3 in amino acids: CASSPNQGSTNEKLFF. CDR3 nucleotide sequence: TGTGCCAGCAGCCCTAACCAGGGTTCAACTAATGAAAAACTGTTTTTT.

This chain joins TRBV7-9 and TRBJ2-7; D gene ambiguous. Trimming left V 5 bases short and J 4 bases short, with 6 bases between. Germline V gene sequence: CDR1 SEHNR, CDR2 FQNEAQ (reference sequence). This CDR3 contains 11 residues. CDR3 nucleotide sequence: TGTGCCAGCAGCAGTATTTACGAGCAGTACTTC. It codes for CASSSIYEQYF.

This chain uses TRBV5-1 with TRBJ2-1; 8 bases are a match to TRBD2. The junction had 7 bases not matched to a gene; V was cut back by 4 bases and J by 1 base. Germline CDR1 reads SGHRS; CDR2 reads YFSETQ. The CDR3 is 16 amino acids. CDR3 loop: CASSPLAGLSYNEQFF. The DNA of the CDR3 is TGCGCCAGCAGCCCGCTAGCGGGCCTTTCCTACAATGAGCAGTTCTTC.

This clone was picked up many times. V usage is TRBV2 and J usage is TRBJ2-7; D is unclear. This CDR3 comprises 13 residues. Trimming took off 6 bases at V and 0 bases at J, with 9 bases between the two ends. Germline lookup yields CDR1 SNHLY and CDR2 FYNNEI. As DNA, the CDR3 is TGTGCCAGCAGCCCTCCCAGCTCCTACGAGCAGTACTTC. It codes for CASSPPSSYEQYF.

The chain links TRBV5-1 to TRBJ2-2; TRBD2 agrees at 11 bases. The ends lost 5 bases at V and 3 bases at J; junction bases unmatched: 0. The CDR3 is 14 amino acids. Germline V CDR1 and CDR2: SGHRS, YFSETQ. The CDR3 coding sequence is TGCGCCAGCAGACTAGCGGGAGACACCGGGGAGCTGTTTTTT. This sequence encodes CASRLAGDTGELFF.

A few counts support this clone. In the same sample, other DNA sequences code for this CDR3. The chain uses TRBV7-3 and TRBJ2-1; 9 bases align to TRBD2. The CDR3 has 14 residues. Germline CDR1 and CDR2: SGHTA and FQGTGA. J lost 10 bases, V lost 2 bases, and 6 bases had no gene match. Here the CDR3 DNA reads TGTGCCAGCAGCTTACTGGGGCTAGCGGGGGAGCAGTTCTTC. Translated, it gives CASSLLGLAGEQFF.

J is TRBJ1-3 and V is TRBV2, with D perhaps matching TRBD1 (5 bases). The CDR3 runs to 14 residues. Trimming stripped 7 bases from V and 2 bases from J, with 12 bases between. CDR1 is SNHLY, CDR2 FYNNEI, per germline. DNA for the CDR3: TGTGCCAGCACGCGGGAGGGACCTGGAAACACCATATATTTT. This gives the protein CASTREGPGNTIYF.

Only one count was recorded for this clone. This chain links TRBV28 with TRBJ1-6; D is ambiguous. From germline, CDR1 is MDHEN and CDR2 SYDVKM. CDR3 length: 15 residues. V was pared by 2 bases and J by 7 bases, with 12 bases between. This chain's CDR3 is CASSLGVVRNSPLHF. The CDR3 coding sequence is TGTGCCAGCAGTTTAGGGGTGGTGAGAAATTCACCCCTCCACTTT. The whole variable domain, remainder taken from reference TRBV28 and TRBJ1-6, is DVKVTQSSRYLVKRTGEKVFLECVQDMDHENMFWYRQDPGLGLRLIYFSYDVKMKEKGDIPEGYSVSREKKERFSLILESASTNQTSMYLCASSLGVVRNSPLHFGNGTRLTVT.

The gene calls are TRBV4-3 and TRBJ1-4, with D perhaps TRBD1 (6 bases). Trimming removed 0 bases from V and 7 bases from J, with 15 bases in between. CDR1 and CDR2 (germline): LGHNA, YSLEER. The CDR3 is made up of 16 amino acids. The CDR3 region is CASSQDSGGRGEKLFF. The DNA for the CDR3 is TGCGCCAGCAGCCAAGATTCGGGGGGCCGGGGTGAAAAACTGTTTTTT.

This CDR3 reads CASSQGLPRGARHNEQFF. The CDR3 DNA reads TGCGCCAGCAGCCAAGGGCTCCCCCGCGGGGCGCGTCACAATGAGCAGTTCTTC. This chain uses TRBV4-1 with TRBJ2-1, with D possibly being TRBD2 (6 bases). The ends were cut back, 1 base at V and 5 bases at J, with 21 bases in the middle. The CDR3 is 18 amino acids. Germline CDR1 reads MGHRA; CDR2 reads YSYEKL.

V and J are TRBV14 and TRBJ1-1; 7 bases line up with TRBD1. CDR1 SGHDN and CDR2 FVKESK come from the germline V gene. J was trimmed by 2 bases and V by 4 bases; bases with no gene match: 7. The CDR3 consists of 15 residues. In DNA, the CDR3 is TGTGCCAGCAGCCTCCGACAGGGTTTAAACACTGAAGCTTTCTTT. The encoded protein is CASSLRQGLNTEAFF.

The table lists this clone with a count of one. The chain uses TRBV7-8 and TRBJ1-3; D might be TRBD1 (5 bases). The CDR3 runs 15 residues. Germline CDR1 and CDR2: SGHVS and FQNEAQ. The V end was cut by 7 bases, the J end by 0 bases, with 13 bases between. The CDR3 sequence is CASNDGGSSGNTIYF. CDR3 sequence (DNA): TGTGCCAGCAATGACGGGGGGAGCTCTGGAAACACCATATATTTT. The entire variable domain, with the rest obtained from reference TRBV7-8 and TRBJ1-3, is as follows: GAGVSQSPRYKVAKRGQDVALRCDPISGHVSLFWYQQALGQGPEFLTYFQNEAQLDKSGLPSDRFFAERPEGSVSTLKIQRTQQEDSAVYLCASNDGGSSGNTIYFGEGSWLTVV.

V and J are TRBV6-6 and TRBJ1-2; D gene unclear. Trimming removed 7 bases from V and 0 bases from J, with 15 bases in between. The CDR3 contains 15 residues. The germline gives CDR1 MNHNY, CDR2 SVGAGI (reference sequence). The CDR3 coding sequence is TGTGCCAGCACCCATGTTGACCGATCTAACTATGGCTACACCTTC. Translating gives CASTHVDRSNYGYTF.

The genes are TRBV5-5 and TRBJ2-2; D tentatively fits TRBD1 or TRBD2 (5 bases each). This CDR3 spans 14 amino acids. CDR1 SGHKS and CDR2 YYEKEE come from the germline V gene (reference sequence). V was pared by 5 bases and J by 5 bases, with 13 bases between. The CDR3 region is CASRTGPGTGELFF. Here the CDR3 DNA reads TGTGCCAGCAGGACGGGGCCGGGGACCGGGGAGCTGTTTTTT.

The chain links TRBV29-1 to TRBJ1-3; 7 nucleotides line up with TRBD1. CDR3 length equals 14 residues. CDR1 is SQVTM, CDR2 ANQGSEA, per germline. With 5 bases clipped from V and 7 bases from J, the junction kept 11 bases outside the gene matches. The CDR3 here is CSVQGGGVRNTIYF. The CDR3 DNA reads as TGCAGCGTTCAGGGAGGGGGCGTCAGGAACACCATATATTTT.

This clone was counted a few times. The V call is TRBV10-3, the J call TRBJ1-1, with D unclear. V gave up 6 bases and J gave up 4 bases, with 9 bases separating them. Looked up from germline, CDR1 is ENHRY and CDR2 is SYGVKD. There are 12 residues in the CDR3. The CDR3 loop is CAISREGTEAFF. DNA for the CDR3: TGTGCCATCAGCCGAGAGGGCACTGAAGCTTTCTTT.

This chain uses TRBV5-1 with TRBJ2-7; a weak D match, TRBD1 (6 bases). Germline V CDR1 and CDR2: SGHRS, YFSETQ. Trimming pared 4 bases from V and 4 bases from J, leaving 18 bases between. This CDR3 region has 15 residues. As DNA, the CDR3 is TGCGCCAGCAGCCCGGTCCGGACGGGACAATACGAGCAGTACTTC. It encodes CASSPVRTGQYEQYF.